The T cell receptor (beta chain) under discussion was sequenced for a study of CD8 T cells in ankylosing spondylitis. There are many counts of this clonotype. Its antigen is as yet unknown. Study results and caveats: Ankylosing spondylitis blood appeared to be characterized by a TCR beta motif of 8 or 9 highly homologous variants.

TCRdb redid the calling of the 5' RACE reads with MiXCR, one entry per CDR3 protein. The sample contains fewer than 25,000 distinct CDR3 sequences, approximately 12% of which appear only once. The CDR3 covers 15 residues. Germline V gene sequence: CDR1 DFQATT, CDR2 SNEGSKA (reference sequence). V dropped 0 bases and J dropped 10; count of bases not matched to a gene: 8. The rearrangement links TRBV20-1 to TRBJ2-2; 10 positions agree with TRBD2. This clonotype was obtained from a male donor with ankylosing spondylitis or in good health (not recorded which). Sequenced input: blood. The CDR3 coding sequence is TGCAGTGCTAGAGATAGGACTAGCGGTAAACTGGAGCTGTTTTTT. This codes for CSARDRTSGKLELFF.